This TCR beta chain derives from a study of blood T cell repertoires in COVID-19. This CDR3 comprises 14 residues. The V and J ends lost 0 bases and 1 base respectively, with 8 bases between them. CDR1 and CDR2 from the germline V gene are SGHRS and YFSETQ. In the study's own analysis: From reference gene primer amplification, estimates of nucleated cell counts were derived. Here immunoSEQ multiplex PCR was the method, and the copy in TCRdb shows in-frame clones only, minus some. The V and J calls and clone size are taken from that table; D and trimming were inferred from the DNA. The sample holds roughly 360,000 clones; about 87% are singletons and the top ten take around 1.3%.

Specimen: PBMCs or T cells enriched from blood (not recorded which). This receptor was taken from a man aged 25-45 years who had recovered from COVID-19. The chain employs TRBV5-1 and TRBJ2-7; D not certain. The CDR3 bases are TGCGCCAGCAGCTTGGAGAGTGCGTCCTACGAGCAGTACTTC. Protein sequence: CASSLESASYEQYF.